This T cell receptor beta chain was sequenced for a study of shared clonotypes between healthy human individuals. In this sample, this clone turned up once. Some clones are missing from TCRdb's copy, which holds only in-frame ones; the method was immunoSEQ multiplex PCR. The table records about 2.3 million clones, roughly 93% of them present only once. The CDR3 covers 16 residues. The V end was cut by 2 bases, the J end by 0 bases, with 11 bases between. From germline, CDR1 is LNHDA and CDR2 SQIVND (reference sequence). The chain is built from TRBV19 and TRBJ1-3; D gene unclear. What was sequenced was naive CD4+ T cells from PBMCs. Sample subset: CD45RA+ positively selected. The clonotype originates from a man younger than 30 in good health. Some clones in this sample may be carry-over from other donors' samples. In nucleotides, the CDR3 is TGTGCCAGTAGTATACACCCCCGGTACTCTGGAAACACCATATATTTT. Its translation: CASSIHPRYSGNTIYF.